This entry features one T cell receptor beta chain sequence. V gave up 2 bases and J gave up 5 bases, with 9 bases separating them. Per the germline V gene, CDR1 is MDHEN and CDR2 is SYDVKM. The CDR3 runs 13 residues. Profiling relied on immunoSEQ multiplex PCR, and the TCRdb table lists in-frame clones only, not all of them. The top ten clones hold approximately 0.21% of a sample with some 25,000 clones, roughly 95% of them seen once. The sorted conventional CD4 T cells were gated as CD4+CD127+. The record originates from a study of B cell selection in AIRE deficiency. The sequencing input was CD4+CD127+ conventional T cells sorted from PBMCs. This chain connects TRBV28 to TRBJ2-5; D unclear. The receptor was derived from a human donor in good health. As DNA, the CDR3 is TGTGCCAGCAGTTTAGGTGTACGGGAGACCCAGTACTTC. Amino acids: CASSLGVRETQYF.